This T cell receptor (beta chain) originates from a study of Tregs in tolerant kidney transplant recipients. The V and J ends lost 5 bases and 2 bases respectively, with 10 bases between them. Germline assignment: CDR1 SGHRS and CDR2 YFSETQ. CDR3 size: 14 residues. This clone has only one observation. Its matching antigen is unknown. The table came from immunoSEQ multiplex PCR; TCRdb's copy has only in-frame clones and leaves some out. The table has 6,000 or so clones, roughly 90% seen once; the top ten hold about 3.6%. The chain combines TRBV5-1 with TRBJ1-4; TRBD1 is a possible D gene (6 bases). This receptor was identified in a human patient who received a combined kidney and bone marrow transplant. The specimen was Tregs from blood cultured with allogeneic cells, collected before the transplant. CDR3 in amino acids: CASRRGATNEKLFF. DNA for the CDR3: TGCGCCAGCAGACGGGGGGCGACTAATGAAAAACTGTTTTTT.